A selection of T cell receptor beta chains follows, all from one sample in a study of T cell repertoires in cytomegalovirus infection. MiXCR, applied by TCRdb to the reads, yields one record per CDR3 protein. This table holds about 770,000 distinct CDR3 sequences, approximately 32% found once. For these TCRs, the target antigens are not known. Sequencing was performed on cultured CD8+ T cells from PBMCs, taken from culture after CMV antigen stimulation. Every receptor here comes from a human donor in good health (CMV status not recorded). Some clones in this sample may be carry-over from other donors' samples. Each CDR3 is given without its conserved first and last residue.

J	V	CDR3
TRBJ2-2	TRBV11-1	ATPGLGNTGELF
TRBJ1-2	TRBV12-3/TRBV12-4	ASRPWEAYGYT
TRBJ2-6	TRBV7-9	ASSSLVRQGTGANVLT
TRBJ2-7	TRBV27	ASSPGTAVGEQY
TRBJ1-2	TRBV6-2/TRBV6-3	ASSYEDTDNYGYT
TRBJ2-1	TRBV27	ASSLRGNNEQF
TRBJ2-1	TRBV12-3/TRBV12-4	ASTLGYANEQF
TRBJ2-1	TRBV9	ASSVGLAGVEQF
TRBJ2-7	TRBV12-5	ASPALAGIDEQY
TRBJ2-1	TRBV7-6	ASRPLATLSNEQF
TRBJ1-5	TRBV19	ASTNGVGWNQPQH
TRBJ2-2	TRBV7-6	ASSPQTGTGELF
TRBJ2-1	TRBV6-2/TRBV6-3	ASSFGIGGNEQF
TRBJ2-1	TRBV7-8	ASSLVPSSYNEQF
TRBJ2-7	TRBV28	ASSYSGDSYEQY
TRBJ2-7	TRBV6-2/TRBV6-3	ASSYSHNSYEQY
TRBJ2-1	TRBV19	ASSILGKNNEQF
TRBJ2-5	TRBV27	ASSSRGARQTQY
TRBJ2-3	TRBV7-8	ASSLEYKWLAGGGSTDTQY
TRBJ1-5	TRBV5-6	ASSLARGDYSNQPQH
TRBJ1-1	TRBV6-5	ASMGQGTTEAF
TRBJ2-1	TRBV7-9	ASSVEREGVDEQF
TRBJ1-1	TRBV20-1	SARGGAGTEAF
TRBJ2-1	TRBV6-2/TRBV6-3	ASSHGNANEQF
TRBJ2-5	TRBV6-5	ASSLLGGLRETQY
TRBJ2-5	TRBV7-4	ASSRSGSGQETQN
TRBJ2-2	TRBV27	ASTLRDRATGELF
TRBJ2-1	TRBV24-1	ATSLAGGYNEQF
TRBJ1-1	TRBV27	ASSLRTDPTEAF
TRBJ2-1	TRBV2	ASSDPSGQGTIVSYNEQF
TRBJ2-1	TRBV5-5	ASSLATDRYLNEQF
TRBJ2-3	TRBV9	ASSAPLAGGPDTQY
TRBJ1-2	TRBV4-2	ASSLTPRADYGYT
TRBJ2-1	TRBV5-4	ASSQGEEPEQF
TRBJ1-1	TRBV7-3	ASSPTGTGGFLDTEAF
TRBJ2-4	TRBV7-4	ASSSVLNWAKNIQY
TRBJ2-7	TRBV12-3/TRBV12-4	ASSRSRMGTASYEQY
TRBJ1-5	TRBV20-1	SARARKGPQPQH
TRBJ2-3	TRBV7-2	ASSHRARSTDTQY
TRBJ1-5	TRBV7-9	ASSSQGLGQPQH
TRBJ1-5	TRBV24-1	ATSDSGGHQH
TRBJ2-2	TRBV4-2	ASSHRTSGGPNTGELF
TRBJ2-5	TRBV14	ASSQEIETQY
TRBJ1-2	TRBV29-1	SVEGRSRYYGYT
TRBJ1-1	TRBV5-3	ASSLGSTAMNTEAF
TRBJ1-2	TRBV7-6	ASSLKGDSRSGYT
TRBJ2-1	TRBV19	ASSIRRGAYNEQF
TRBJ1-5	TRBV12-3/TRBV12-4	ASRPDRYNQPQH